This note documents a single T cell receptor (beta chain) sequence. Each participant's cohort was designated according to participant-reported clinical history. These data belong to a study of blood T cell repertoires in COVID-19. The protocol was immunoSEQ multiplex PCR, while the TCRdb copy is restricted to in-frame clones and leaves out a portion. The profile shows hundreds of thousands of clones, roughly 87% of them singletons. J was trimmed by 7 bases and V by 4 bases; bases with no gene match: 5. CDR3 length: 14 residues. Germline values: CDR1 PRHDT, CDR2 FYEKMQ (reference sequence). Material: PBMCs or T cells enriched from blood (not recorded which). This TCR came from a woman younger than 30 who had recovered from COVID-19. The V and J genes are TRBV13 and TRBJ1-2, with 11 positions matching TRBD1. The CDR3 region has the DNA TGTGCCAGCAGCTCCGGACAGGGGGCGACTGGCTACACCTTC. Amino acid sequence: CASSSGQGATGYTF.